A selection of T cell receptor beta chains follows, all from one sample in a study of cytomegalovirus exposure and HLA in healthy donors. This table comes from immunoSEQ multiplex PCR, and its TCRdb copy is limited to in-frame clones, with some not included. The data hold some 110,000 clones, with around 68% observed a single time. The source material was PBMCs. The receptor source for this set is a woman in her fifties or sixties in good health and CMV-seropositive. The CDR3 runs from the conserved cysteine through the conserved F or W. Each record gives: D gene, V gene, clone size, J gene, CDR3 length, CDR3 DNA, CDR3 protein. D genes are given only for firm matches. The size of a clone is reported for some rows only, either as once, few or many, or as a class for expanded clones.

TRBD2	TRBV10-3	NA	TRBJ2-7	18	TGTGCCATCAGTGAGTCGGGGACTACCACGACGAGGTCCTACGAGCAGTACTTC	CAISESGTTTTRSYEQYF
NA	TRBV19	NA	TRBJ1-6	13	TGTGCCAGTAGTATAGAGGGCAATTCACCCCTCCACTTT	CASSIEGNSPLHF
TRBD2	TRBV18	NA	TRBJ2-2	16	TGTGCCAGCTCCCCGACCGGGACTAGCGCCACCGGGGAGCTGTTTTTT	CASSPTGTSATGELFF
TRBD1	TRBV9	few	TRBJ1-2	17	TGTGCCAGCAGCAAAGGACAGGGGAGTATCGGGCGTTATGGCTACACCTTC	CASSKGQGSIGRYGYTF
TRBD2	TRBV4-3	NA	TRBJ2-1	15	TGCGCCAGCAGCCAACAGGGGACTAGCGGGACTGAGCAGTTCTTC	CASSQQGTSGTEQFF
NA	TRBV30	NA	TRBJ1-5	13	TGTGCCTGGAGTGTATTTTTGGGCCAGCCCCAGCATTTT	CAWSVFLGQPQHF
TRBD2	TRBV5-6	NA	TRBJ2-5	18	TGTGCCAGCAGCTTGTATACTAGCGGGGGCGAGGCGGTTCGGACCCAGTACTTC	CASSLYTSGGEAVRTQYF
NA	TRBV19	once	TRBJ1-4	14	TGTGCCAGTAGTATATGGGACAACAATGAAAAACTGTTTTTT	CASSIWDNNEKLFF
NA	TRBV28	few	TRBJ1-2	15	TGTGCCAGCAGTTTAGACCCACGGACAGAGAATGGCTACACCTTC	CASSLDPRTENGYTF
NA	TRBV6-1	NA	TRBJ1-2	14	TGTGCCAGCAGTGGAAGCAGGGAAAACTATGGCTACACCTTC	CASSGSRENYGYTF
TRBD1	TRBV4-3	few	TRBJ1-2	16	TGCGCCAGCAGCCCATCGGCAGGGACAGGGGGAGATGGCTACACCTTC	CASSPSAGTGGDGYTF
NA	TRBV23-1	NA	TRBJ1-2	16	TGCGCCAGCAGTCAATCCCGAACCTATATCGGCTATGGCTACACCTTC	CASSQSRTYIGYGYTF
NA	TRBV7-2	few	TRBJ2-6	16	TGTGCCAGCAGCTTAGTTGGCGGGGCGGGGGCCAACGTCCTGACTTTC	CASSLVGGAGANVLTF
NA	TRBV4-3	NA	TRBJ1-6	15	TGCGCCAGCAGCCTCCAACGGGGTTCAAATTCACCCCTCCACTTT	CASSLQRGSNSPLHF
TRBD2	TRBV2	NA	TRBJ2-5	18	TGTGCCAGCAGTGAAACAGGACTAGCGGGAGAGTATGGGGAGACCCAGTACTTC	CASSETGLAGEYGETQYF
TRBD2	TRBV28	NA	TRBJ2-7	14	TGTGCCAGCAGTCAGACTAGCGGGAGGTACGAGCAGTACTTC	CASSQTSGRYEQYF
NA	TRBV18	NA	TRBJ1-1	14	TGTGCCAGCTCACCACCGTTCCAGTATGCTGAAGCTTTCTTT	CASSPPFQYAEAFF
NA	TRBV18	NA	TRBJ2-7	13	TGTGCCAGCTCAGACAGACAGGTTTACGAGCAGTACTTC	CASSDRQVYEQYF
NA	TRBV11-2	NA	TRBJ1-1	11	TGTGCCAGCAGCCCGTTTAGTGAAGCTTTCTTT	CASSPFSEAFF
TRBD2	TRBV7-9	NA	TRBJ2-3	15	TGTGCCAGCAGCCCCAGACTAGCTTCCACAGATACGCAGTATTTT	CASSPRLASTDTQYF
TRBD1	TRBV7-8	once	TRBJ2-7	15	TGTGCCAGCACCACCGGGACAGGGAGCTCCTACGAGCAGTACTTC	CASTTGTGSSYEQYF
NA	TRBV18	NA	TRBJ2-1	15	TGTGCCAGCTCACCCGAGGCAGGGAACTACAATGAGCAGTTCTTC	CASSPEAGNYNEQFF
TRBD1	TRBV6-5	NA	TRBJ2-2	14	TGTGCCAGCAAGTCCCAGGGGGTACTTGGGGAGCTGTTTTTT	CASKSQGVLGELFF
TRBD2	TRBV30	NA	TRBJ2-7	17	TGTGCCTGGAGTGACAGGAGAGGGACTAGCGGACACTACGAGCAGTACTTC	CAWSDRRGTSGHYEQYF
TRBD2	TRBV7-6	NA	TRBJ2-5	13	TGTGCCAGCAGCCAGGGACTAGCGGAGACCCAGTACTTC	CASSQGLAETQYF
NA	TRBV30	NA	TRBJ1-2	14	TGTGCCTGGAAAAGGTTGGGGGGTAACTATGGCTACACCTTC	CAWKRLGGNYGYTF
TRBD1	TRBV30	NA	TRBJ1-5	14	TGTGCCTGGTCAAGGACAGGGCATGGTCAGCCCCAGCATTTT	CAWSRTGHGQPQHF
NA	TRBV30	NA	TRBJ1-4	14	TGTGCCTGGAGTGTACGAGAGGTTAATGAAAAACTGTTTTTT	CAWSVREVNEKLFF
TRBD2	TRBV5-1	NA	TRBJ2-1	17	TGCGCCAGCAGCGAGGCGGGGGTCAGGGTGAGTGGTACGGAGCAGTTCTTC	CASSEAGVRVSGTEQFF
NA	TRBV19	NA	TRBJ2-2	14	TGTGCCAGTAGTACCGACAGTCATCCCGGGGAGCTGTTTTTT	CASSTDSHPGELFF
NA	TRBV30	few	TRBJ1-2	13	TGTGCCTGGAGTCCGGACAGCAACTATGGCTACACCTTC	CAWSPDSNYGYTF
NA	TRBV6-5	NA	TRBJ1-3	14	TGTGCCAGCAGTTACGGAAGCGCTGGAAACACCATATATTTT	CASSYGSAGNTIYF
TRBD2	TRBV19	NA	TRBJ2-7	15	TGTGCCAGTAGTATAAGTGGGAGGGGCCTACTCGAGCAGTACTTC	CASSISGRGLLEQYF
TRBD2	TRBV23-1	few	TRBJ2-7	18	TGCGCCAGCAGTCAATGGACTAGCGGACGAAAAAGCTCCTACGAGCAGTACTTC	CASSQWTSGRKSSYEQYF
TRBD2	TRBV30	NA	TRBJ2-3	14	TGTGCCTGGAGTGGGACTAGCGGGCAAGATACGCAGTATTTT	CAWSGTSGQDTQYF
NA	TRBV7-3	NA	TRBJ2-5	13	TGTGCCAGCAGCTCCACAGGGTTGGAGACCCAGTACTTC	CASSSTGLETQYF
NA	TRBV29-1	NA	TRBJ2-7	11	TGCAGCGTTGAAGACGAGGACGAGCAGTACTTC	CSVEDEDEQYF
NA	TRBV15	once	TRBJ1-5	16	TGTGCCACCAGCAGAGAGGCTCGAGGCCTCAATCAGCCCCAGCATTTT	CATSREARGLNQPQHF
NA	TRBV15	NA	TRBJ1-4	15	TGTGCCACCAGCAGAGTAGCAGCAACTAATGAAAAACTGTTTTTT	CATSRVAATNEKLFF
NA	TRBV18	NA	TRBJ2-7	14	TGTGCCAGCTCACCGCCAAGGGGTGGGTACGAGCAGTACTTC	CASSPPRGGYEQYF
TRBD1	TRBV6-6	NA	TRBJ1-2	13	TGTGCCAGCAGTTCCGGGACAGACTATGGCTACACCTTC	CASSSGTDYGYTF
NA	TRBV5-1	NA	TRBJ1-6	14	TGCGCCAGCAGCTTGGGGACTAGTAGTTCACCCCTCCACTTT	CASSLGTSSSPLHF
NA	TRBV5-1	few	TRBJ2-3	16	TGCGCCAGCGGAGGGAAGGGGGGGAGCAGCACAGATACGCAGTATTTT	CASGGKGGSSTDTQYF
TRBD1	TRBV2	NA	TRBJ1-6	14	TGTGCCAGCAGAGTCGACAGGGTAACCTCACCCCTCCACTTT	CASRVDRVTSPLHF
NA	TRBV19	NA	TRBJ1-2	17	TGTGCCAGTAGTATGCAACAGGGCGTAACGAGTGGGTATGGCTACACCTTC	CASSMQQGVTSGYGYTF
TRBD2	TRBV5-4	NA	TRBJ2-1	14	TGTGCCAGCAGCTCACTAGCGGGAGGGAATGAGCAGTTCTTC	CASSSLAGGNEQFF
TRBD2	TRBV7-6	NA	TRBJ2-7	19	TGTGCCAGCAGCTTCGGGACTAGCGGGGCCTCACACATCTCCTACGAGCAGTACTTC	CASSFGTSGASHISYEQYF
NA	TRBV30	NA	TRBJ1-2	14	TGTGCCTGGAGTCGACAGATCACCTCCTATGGCTACACCTTC	CAWSRQITSYGYTF
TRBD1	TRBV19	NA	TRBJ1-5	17	TGTGCCAGTAGTCCACGGACAGGCGCCTTTAGCAATCAGCCCCAGCATTTT	CASSPRTGAFSNQPQHF
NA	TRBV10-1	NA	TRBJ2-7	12	TGCGCCAGCACGGATAGCGGCTACGAGCAGTACTTC	CASTDSGYEQYF
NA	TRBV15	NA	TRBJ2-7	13	TGTGCCACCGGGCTGGGAGGCACCTACGAGCAGTACTTC	CATGLGGTYEQYF
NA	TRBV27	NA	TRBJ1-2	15	TGTGCCAGCAGAAAACCGGGGGACTATAACTATGGCTACACCTTC	CASRKPGDYNYGYTF
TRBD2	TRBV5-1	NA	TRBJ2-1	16	TGCGCCAGCAGCTTGGGGGCTAGCGGGATTTACAATGAGCAGTTCTTC	CASSLGASGIYNEQFF
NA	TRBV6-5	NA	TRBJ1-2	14	TGTGCCAGCACAGGGGCCCTTGCTAACTATGGCTACACCTTC	CASTGALANYGYTF
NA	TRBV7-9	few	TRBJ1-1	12	TGTTCCAGCAGCTTAGGGGCGACTGAAGCTTTCTTT	CSSSLGATEAFF